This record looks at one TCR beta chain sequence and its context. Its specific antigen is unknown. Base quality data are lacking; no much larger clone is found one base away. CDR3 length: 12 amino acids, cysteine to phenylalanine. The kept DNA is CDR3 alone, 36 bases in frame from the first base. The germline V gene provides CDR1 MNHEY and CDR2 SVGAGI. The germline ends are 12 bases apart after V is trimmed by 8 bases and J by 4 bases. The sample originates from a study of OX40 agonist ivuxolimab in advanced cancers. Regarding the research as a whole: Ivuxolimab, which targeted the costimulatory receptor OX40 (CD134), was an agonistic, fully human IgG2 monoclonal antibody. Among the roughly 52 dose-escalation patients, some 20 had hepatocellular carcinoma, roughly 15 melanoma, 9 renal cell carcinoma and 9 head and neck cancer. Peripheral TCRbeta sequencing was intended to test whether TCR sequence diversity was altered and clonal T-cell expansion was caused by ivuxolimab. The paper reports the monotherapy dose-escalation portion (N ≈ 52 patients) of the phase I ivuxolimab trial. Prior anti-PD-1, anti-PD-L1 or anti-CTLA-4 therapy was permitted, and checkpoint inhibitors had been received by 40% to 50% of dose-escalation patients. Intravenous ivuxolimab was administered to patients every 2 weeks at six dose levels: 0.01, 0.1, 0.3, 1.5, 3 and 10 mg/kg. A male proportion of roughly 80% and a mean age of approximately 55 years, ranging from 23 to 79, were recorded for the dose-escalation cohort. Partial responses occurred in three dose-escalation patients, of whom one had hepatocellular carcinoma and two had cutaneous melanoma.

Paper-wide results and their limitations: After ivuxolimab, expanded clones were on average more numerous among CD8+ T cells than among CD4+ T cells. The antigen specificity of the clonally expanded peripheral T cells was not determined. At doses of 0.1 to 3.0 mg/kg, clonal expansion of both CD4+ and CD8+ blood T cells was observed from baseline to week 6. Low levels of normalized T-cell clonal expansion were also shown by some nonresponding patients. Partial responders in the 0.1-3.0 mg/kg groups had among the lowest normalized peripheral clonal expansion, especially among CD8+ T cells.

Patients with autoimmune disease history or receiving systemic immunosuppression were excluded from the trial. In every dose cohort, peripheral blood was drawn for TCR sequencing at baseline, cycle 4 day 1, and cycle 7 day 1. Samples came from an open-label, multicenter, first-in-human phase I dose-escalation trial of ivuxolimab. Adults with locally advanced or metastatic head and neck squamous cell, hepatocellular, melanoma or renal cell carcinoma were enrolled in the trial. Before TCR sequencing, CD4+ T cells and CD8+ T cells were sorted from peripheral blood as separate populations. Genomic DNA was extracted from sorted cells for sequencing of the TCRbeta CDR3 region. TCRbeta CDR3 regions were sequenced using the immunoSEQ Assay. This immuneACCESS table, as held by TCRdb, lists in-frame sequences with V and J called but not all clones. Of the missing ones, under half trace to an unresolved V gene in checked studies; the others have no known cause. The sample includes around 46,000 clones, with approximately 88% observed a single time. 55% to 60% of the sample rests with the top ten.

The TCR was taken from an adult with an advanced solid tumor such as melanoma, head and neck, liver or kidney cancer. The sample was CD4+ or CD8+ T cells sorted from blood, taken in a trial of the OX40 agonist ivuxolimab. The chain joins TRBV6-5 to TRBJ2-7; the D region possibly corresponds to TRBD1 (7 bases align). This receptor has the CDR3 CASSQGGYEQYF. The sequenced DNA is TGTGCCAGCTCCCAGGGGGGTTACGAGCAGTACTTC.